A selection of T cell receptor beta chains follows, all from one sample in a study of response to subunit inactivated influenza vaccine. TCRdb reprocessed the RT-PCR reads via MiXCR and lists one record per CDR3 protein. In the table there are over 750,000 distinct CDR3 sequences, about 20% of which are singletons. The source was PBMCs from blood, collected 5 days after vaccination. The receptor source for this set is a man aged 45-65 years who received an inactivated influenza vaccine. Both conserved end residues are part of each CDR3. The D gene is left open where the match is weak. Clone size, where shown, is once, few, many, or a class for clones that have expanded.

D,J,V,size,length,CDR3,DNA
.,TRBJ2-5,TRBV15,few,14,CATSKEQGRETQYF,TGTGCCACCAGCAAGGAACAGGGACGCGAGACCCAGTACTTC
.,TRBJ2-7,TRBV15,few,13,CATSSRPTYEQYF,TGTGCCACCAGCAGTAGACCAACCTACGAGCAGTACTTC
TRBD1,TRBJ2-7,TRBV5-1,.,15,CASSGGTGGRFEQYF,TGCGCCAGCAGCGGGGGTACAGGGGGCCGGTTCGAGCAGTACTTC
TRBD1,TRBJ1-2,TRBV7-9,.,17,CASSSMIGQARDYGYTF,TGTGCCAGCAGCTCCATGATCGGACAGGCTCGAGACTATGGCTACACCTTC
TRBD2,TRBJ2-3,TRBV6-5,few,18,CASSYAVSSGGAPDTQYF,TGTGCCAGCAGTTACGCCGTCTCGAGCGGGGGGGCCCCAGATACGCAGTATTTT
.,TRBJ2-2,TRBV11-2,few,14,CASSFVLGSGELFF,TGTGCCAGCAGCTTCGTCTTAGGGTCCGGGGAGCTGTTTTTT
TRBD2,TRBJ2-1,TRBV7-9,few,16,CASSFRRTSGYNEQFF,TGTGCCAGCAGCTTTCGAAGGACTAGCGGCTACAATGAGCAGTTCTTC
TRBD1,TRBJ1-1,TRBV7-6,.,14,CASSLSTGDTEAFF,TGTGCCAGCAGCTTATCGACAGGGGACACTGAAGCTTTCTTT
.,TRBJ1-1,TRBV7-8,few,15,CASSLAGRLNTEAFF,TGTGCCAGCAGCTTAGCAGGGCGTCTTAACACTGAAGCTTTCTTT
.,TRBJ2-2,TRBV7-9,.,15,CASSIQVTNTGELFF,TGTGCCAGCAGCATACAGGTTACGAACACCGGGGAGCTGTTTTTT
TRBD1,TRBJ2-4,TRBV15,.,17,CATSRTTGTGVQNIQYF,TGTGCCACCAGCAGAACAACCGGGACAGGGGTTCAAAACATTCAGTACTTC
.,TRBJ2-1,TRBV12-3/TRBV12-4,.,11,CASSSANEQFF,TGTGCCAGCAGTTCTGCGAATGAGCAGTTCTTC
.,TRBJ1-3,TRBV12-3/TRBV12-4,few,14,CASSFKGSGNTIYF,TGTGCCAGCAGTTTTAAAGGCTCTGGAAACACCATATATTTT
.,TRBJ1-5,TRBV10-3,few,16,CAISEQGLVSNQPQHF,TGTGCCATCAGTGAGCAGGGACTCGTTAGCAATCAGCCCCAGCATTTT
TRBD1,TRBJ2-3,TRBV5-1,few,14,CASSIDRGTDTQYF,TGCGCCAGCAGCATCGACAGGGGTACAGATACGCAGTATTTT
TRBD2,TRBJ2-3,TRBV18,.,16,CASSPPEAGGRDTQYF,TGTGCCAGCTCACCACCCGAGGCGGGAGGCAGAGATACGCAGTATTTT
.,TRBJ1-5,TRBV7-7,.,13,CASSPTGLQPQHF,TGTGCTAGCAGCCCGACAGGTCTACAGCCCCAGCATTTT
.,TRBJ2-5,TRBV6-1,few,13,CASSEAPGETQYF,TGTGCCAGCAGTGAAGCCCCAGGGGAGACCCAGTACTTC
TRBD2,TRBJ2-7,TRBV7-9,few,17,CASSPRTSGTSSYEQYF,TGTGCCAGCAGCCCCCGGACTAGCGGGACGTCTTCCTACGAGCAGTACTTC
.,TRBJ2-7,TRBV19,.,12,CASSIGPYEQYF,TGTGCCAGTAGTATTGGACCCTACGAGCAGTACTTC
TRBD1,TRBJ2-5,TRBV7-9,few,15,CASSLLGQPGETQYF,TGTGCCAGCAGCTTATTGGGACAGCCAGGAGAGACCCAGTACTTC
.,TRBJ2-1,TRBV6-2/TRBV6-3,many,16,CASSPLERGLYNEQFF,TGTGCCAGCAGTCCCTTGGAACGTGGATTGTACAATGAGCAGTTCTTC
TRBD1,TRBJ1-5,TRBV12-3/TRBV12-4,few,16,CASSDAGTGSYQPQHF,TGTGCCAGCAGTGACGCCGGGACAGGGTCTTATCAGCCCCAGCATTTT
TRBD1,TRBJ1-4,TRBV5-1,.,15,CAGSQTQGVDEKLFF,TGCGCCGGCAGCCAAACACAGGGGGTTGATGAAAAACTGTTTTTT
.,TRBJ2-2,TRBV7-2,.,16,CASSLVQILNTGELFF,TGTGCCAGCAGCTTAGTACAGATCCTGAACACCGGGGAGCTGTTTTTT
TRBD1,TRBJ2-5,TRBV20-1,few,13,CSARTGTEGTQYF,TGCAGTGCAAGGACAGGGACGGAGGGGACCCAGTACTTC
.,TRBJ1-2,TRBV6-5,few,14,CASSYDGTPYGYTF,TGTGCCAGCAGTTACGACGGGACCCCCTATGGCTACACCTTC
.,TRBJ1-5,TRBV5-1,few,14,CASSSTDTNQPQHF,TGCGCCAGCAGCTCGACAGATACCAATCAGCCCCAGCATTTT
.,TRBJ1-3,TRBV7-2,few,15,CASSPSRLSGNTIYF,TGTGCCAGCAGCCCAAGCAGGCTCTCTGGAAACACCATATATTTT
.,TRBJ2-7,TRBV12-3/TRBV12-4,many,15,CASSLGKGGPEEQYF,TGTGCCAGCAGTTTAGGGAAGGGTGGCCCGGAGGAGCAGTACTTC
TRBD1,TRBJ2-7,TRBV18,.,15,CASSPTRTGYDEQYF,TGTGCCAGCTCACCGACCCGGACAGGATACGACGAGCAGTACTTC
TRBD1,TRBJ2-1,TRBV20-1,.,12,CSADRVGNEQFF,TGCAGTGCTGACAGGGTGGGGAATGAGCAGTTCTTC
TRBD2,TRBJ2-7,TRBV6-2/TRBV6-3,.,15,CASRGASGIPYEQYF,TGTGCCAGCCGCGGGGCTAGCGGAATTCCCTACGAGCAGTACTTC
.,TRBJ2-1,TRBV5-4,few,16,CASSSGAGGLYNEQFF,TGTGCCAGCAGCTCCGGCGCCGGGGGGCTCTACAATGAGCAGTTCTTC
TRBD1,TRBJ1-5,TRBV7-2,.,15,CASSLADRVTQPQHF,TGTGCCAGCAGCTTAGCGGACAGGGTAACTCAGCCCCAGCATTTT
.,TRBJ2-6,TRBV27,.,15,CASTPHPRDANVLTF,TGTGCCAGCACCCCGCACCCCCGGGACGCAAACGTCCTGACTTTC
.,TRBJ2-5,TRBV10-3,few,11,CAIRDQETQYF,TGTGCCATCAGAGACCAAGAGACCCAGTACTTC
TRBD2,TRBJ2-3,TRBV29-1,few,13,CSVLAESTDTQYF,TGCAGCGTACTAGCGGAGAGCACAGATACGCAGTATTTT
.,TRBJ2-7,TRBV20-1,.,14,CSAYPSPSMGEQYF,TGCAGTGCGTACCCCTCACCGAGCATGGGAGAGCAGTACTTC
.,TRBJ2-7,TRBV5-1,few,15,CASSPRGVGSYEQYF,TGCGCCAGCAGCCCCCGGGGAGTGGGGTCCTACGAGCAGTACTTC
TRBD2,TRBJ2-1,TRBV29-1,.,20,CSVDRVPGLAGVIQGNEQFF,TGCAGCGTTGATAGAGTACCGGGACTAGCGGGAGTTATCCAAGGGAATGAGCAGTTCTTC
TRBD2,TRBJ2-4,TRBV5-4,.,15,CASSPAGTTRGVQYF,TGTGCCAGCAGCCCCGCCGGGACTACCAGAGGCGTTCAGTACTTC
TRBD2,TRBJ2-3,TRBV11-2,few,19,CASSLGKTSGRVITDTQYF,TGTGCCAGCAGCTTAGGGAAGACTAGCGGGAGGGTTATCACAGATACGCAGTATTTT
TRBD1,TRBJ2-7,TRBV5-1,.,15,CASSSIGQGAGEQYF,TGCGCCAGCAGCAGCATCGGGCAGGGGGCTGGAGAGCAGTACTTC
TRBD2,TRBJ2-3,TRBV5-1,.,17,CASSLDPSGGGTDTQYF,TGCGCCAGCAGCTTGGATCCTAGCGGGGGGGGCACAGATACGCAGTATTTT
.,TRBJ2-1,TRBV24-1,.,15,CATSDGWGSSNEQFF,TGTGCCACCAGTGATGGGTGGGGCTCCTCCAATGAGCAGTTCTTC
TRBD2,TRBJ2-2,TRBV12-3/TRBV12-4,few,17,CAIPGTSGSLNTGELFF,TGTGCCATTCCCGGGACTAGCGGGAGTTTGAACACCGGGGAGCTGTTTTTT
.,TRBJ1-2,TRBV3-1,.,13,CASSQVGGFGYTF,TGTGCCAGCAGCCAAGTTGGAGGTTTTGGCTACACCTTC
.,TRBJ2-2,TRBV28,few,19,CASSLSLPLGRTNTGELFF,TGTGCCAGCAGTTTATCTCTCCCCTTGGGCAGAACGAACACCGGGGAGCTGTTTTTT
.,TRBJ2-3,TRBV12-3/TRBV12-4,.,13,CASSQPGSDTQYF,TGTGCCAGCAGCCAGCCAGGGTCAGATACGCAGTATTTT
.,TRBJ2-2,TRBV5-6,few,17,CASSLANVLLDAGELFF,TGTGCCAGCAGCTTGGCAAACGTCCTCCTAGACGCCGGGGAGCTGTTTTTT
.,TRBJ2-7,TRBV27,.,13,CASSYFEGSEQYF,TGTGCCAGCAGTTATTTCGAGGGTTCCGAGCAGTACTTC
.,TRBJ1-2,TRBV6-4,.,13,CASSDSRAGGYTF,TGTGCCAGCAGTGACTCGAGGGCAGGCGGCTACACCTTC
.,TRBJ2-7,TRBV20-1,few,13,CSARAFRSGEQYF,TGCAGTGCTAGAGCCTTCCGGTCGGGGGAGCAGTACTTC
TRBD1,TRBJ1-6,TRBV7-6,few,18,CASSPRPTGVNLNSPLHF,TGTGCCAGCAGCCCCCGGCCGACAGGGGTAAATTTAAACTCACCCCTCCACTTT
.,TRBJ1-1,TRBV15,.,13,CATSRGGGTEAFF,TGTGCCACCAGCAGAGGGGGGGGGACTGAAGCTTTCTTT
.,TRBJ2-5,TRBV4-2,few,16,CASSQDSNRARETQYF,TGTGCCAGCAGCCAAGATTCAAACAGGGCGAGGGAGACCCAGTACTTC
.,TRBJ1-3,TRBV5-1,many,14,CASSLDVTGNTIYF,TGCGCCAGCAGCTTGGACGTCACTGGAAACACCATATATTTT